The rows below give T cell receptor beta chains drawn from one sample of a study of T-cell memory formation after mild COVID-19. MiXCR, applied by TCRdb to the 5' RACE reads, yields one record per CDR3 protein. Among some 210,000 distinct CDR3 sequences listed, around 30% were seen once. The sample taken for sequencing was PBMCs or a T cell subset sorted from them (not recorded which). All receptors come from an adult woman who had mild COVID-19 (a few samples of this study predate the infection). Cell type and time point are not known. CDR3s leave out the opening cysteine and the closing phenylalanine or tryptophan. Clone size is stated in some rows and not others, as once, few, many or a class when expanded.

clone_size: NA; v_call: TRBV12-3/TRBV12-4; cdr3_aa: ASSRFRDTEAF
clone_size: NA; v_call: TRBV20-1; cdr3_aa: SASGPYNEQF
clone_size: NA; v_call: TRBV15; cdr3_aa: ATSRGTAAGYT
clone_size: NA; v_call: TRBV29-1; cdr3_aa: SVQPTSYEQY
clone_size: once; v_call: TRBV12-3/TRBV12-4; cdr3_aa: ASSLDTVNTEAF
clone_size: many; v_call: TRBV5-6; cdr3_aa: ASSPVGAYNEQF
clone_size: NA; v_call: TRBV5-4; cdr3_aa: ASSRRTGPNTGELF
clone_size: NA; v_call: TRBV2; cdr3_aa: ASSRSGTGSYEQY
clone_size: few; v_call: TRBV19; cdr3_aa: ASSPSDRGLDNTEAF
clone_size: NA; v_call: TRBV6-6; cdr3_aa: ASSYGTALTEAF
clone_size: NA; v_call: TRBV5-4; cdr3_aa: ASSSGGSGGIYEQY
clone_size: few; v_call: TRBV6-1; cdr3_aa: ASSEWIGGKNEQY
clone_size: few; v_call: TRBV7-2; cdr3_aa: ASSFVSRDEQY
clone_size: NA; v_call: TRBV4-1; cdr3_aa: ASRRQAAEYGYT
clone_size: NA; v_call: TRBV9; cdr3_aa: ASSVESGRVRDTQY
clone_size: few; v_call: TRBV7-8; cdr3_aa: ASKGPGLGETQY
clone_size: NA; v_call: TRBV5-1; cdr3_aa: ASSLGDGDQTQY
clone_size: NA; v_call: TRBV7-9; cdr3_aa: ASSPSTGANVLT
clone_size: few; v_call: TRBV7-3; cdr3_aa: ASGLYRGSGAETQY
clone_size: few; v_call: TRBV3-1; cdr3_aa: ASSPGHLSYEQY
clone_size: NA; v_call: TRBV20-1; cdr3_aa: SATARGPGDEQF